The TCR beta chain under discussion was sequenced for a study of blood T cells in healthy people across ages (dated by TCRdb to the mid-2010s). Study-level background: In model experiments, template switching captured roughly one uniquely barcoded TCR beta cDNA molecule for every two T cells. To avoid experimental bias, donors of different ages were randomly spread across the sequencing lanes. The study measured age-related changes in TCR beta repertoire diversity using deep sequencing normalized with unique cDNA molecular identifiers. Donors were grouped into four age groups: young (average roughly 17 years), middle-aged (roughly 40), aged (62) and long-lived (approximately 78). Using the same blood draw, the study looked at two additional independent replicas of 1 million unique cDNA reads for two donors, one aged 18 to 30 and the other aged 80 or older. The full study reports these points: Estimates of total diversity from one million sequenced T cells were regarded as lower bounds and underestimates. The CMV infection status of donors was not known, potentially confounding age-related changes in expanded clonotypes. Bulk unsorted PBMC profiling prevented conclusive comparison of naive and antigen-experienced compartments. The long-lived group showed more naive CD4+ T cells, fewer expanded clones and increased TCR diversity than the aged group, suggesting age selection. Observed TCR beta diversity correlated strongly with the percentage of naive T cells measured by flow cytometry. As age increased, observed TCR beta diversity per million T cells dropped in a roughly linear way, and a significant reduction was already evident by age 40.

A note on this clonotype: Its recognized antigen is unknown. No base-level quality is on record; no much larger clone is a single base apart.

Donors were roughly 40 systemically healthy Caucasian individuals from Russia aged roughly 6 to 90 years. About 9.1 milliliters of peripheral blood were collected from each donor into EDTA-treated Vacutainer tubes. Ficoll-Paque density-gradient centrifugation was used to isolate PBMCs, with at least 7 million obtained per sample. Total RNA was extracted from PBMCs with Trizol reagent, with at least 5 micrograms obtained per sample. The percentages of naive CD45RAhigh/CD27high T cells were determined by flow cytometry on a PBMC aliquot from every donor. Library method: 5' RACE. The second PCR ran for about 7 to 11 cycles and used a J-beta primer mix along with a sample-barcoded 5' primer. Each TCR beta cDNA molecule received a unique molecular identifier from a template-switch 5' adaptor carrying 12 random nucleotides. Each sample yielded at least 2.5 million CDR3-containing paired-end reads. First-strand cDNA was synthesized from all RNA with the Mint cDNA synthesis kit, primed by a TRBC-specific oligonucleotide. Following uracil-DNA glycosylase treatment, a first 18-cycle PCR with universal primers M1SS and BC2_uni_R was performed on all cDNA. Per the original workflow: For normalization, 1 million high-quality reads, each with a distinct molecular identifier, were randomly selected from each sample. Instead of being binned into consensus sequences, reads that shared molecular identifiers were thrown out. MiTCR, run with a Q25 quality threshold and the strictest error-elimination algorithm, handled CDR3 identification, clonotype clustering and error correction. Lower-bound total TCR beta diversity was estimated with a nonparametric unseen species model using Euler transformation. TCRdb passed the public sequencing reads through fastp at Q25 and MiXCR, retaining productive beta sequences. Rows are unified per CDR3 protein, each entry keeping the most common DNA and genes. The V and J calls and clone size are TCRdb's, not the authors'. In this sample the table shows around 1,800,000 distinct CDR3 sequences, around 42% of which occur a single time. Under 25% of the sample is in the top ten clones.

This sequence originates from a human donor in good health. Source material: blood.

The CDR3 reads CASSLTAHTGELFF. Here is the DNA: TGCGCCAGCAGCTTAACAGCTCACACCGGGGAGCTGTTTTTT. The sequence links TRBV5-1 to TRBJ2-2; the D gene identity is not certain. The germline V gene sets CDR1 to SGHRS and CDR2 to YFSETQ. V loses 2 bases of germline sequence and J loses 3 bases, and the interval between the two ends is 8 bases. There are 14 amino acids in the CDR3, from cysteine to phenylalanine inclusive. Of the read, only the CDR3 DNA is kept; its 42 bases are in frame from base 1.